This TCR beta chain is drawn from a study of blood T cells in healthy people across ages. Combining a sample-barcoded 5' primer with a J-beta primer mix, a second PCR ran for roughly 7 to 11 cycles. Paired-end reads containing CDR3 totaled no fewer than 2.5 million for each sample. Each CDR3 protein gets one entry after TCRdb re-called the 5' RACE reads with MiXCR. The data contain around 2 million distinct CDR3 sequences, approximately 40% of them singletons. After removal of 2 bases from V and 4 bases from J, the junction contained 13 bases not matched to a gene. Germline CDR1 and CDR2: MNHEY and SVGEGT. CDR3 length: 18 residues. Per sample, extraction of total RNA gave at least 5.5 micrograms in every case.

Sequencing was performed on blood. The TCR sequence derives from a human donor in good health. The chain uses TRBV6-2 or TRBV6-3 and TRBJ2-5, with 10 bases fitting TRBD2. CDR3 coding DNA: TGTGCCAGCAGTTACCTCTACCCCCAGCGGGGGGGCCGAGAGACCCAGTACTTC. Amino acids: CASSYLYPQRGGRETQYF.